This TCR beta chain was captured by sequencing in a study of Ad26.COV2.S vaccination and SARS-CoV-2 variants. Study in general: Dosing was one shot or two shots 56 days apart. Study-level points and caveats: Among vaccine recipients, spike-specific TCR breadth exceeded that of placebo recipients.

The count of this clone is one. Antigen unknown. Generated by immunoSEQ multiplex PCR, the TCRdb table keeps only in-frame clones and is missing some. The data contain a few hundred thousand clones, 75% to 90% of them singletons. Treatment here: over 15 received Ad26.COV2.S at low or high dose, single or two shots; several received placebo; per-sample allocation not given. Specimens were obtained on day 63 following the first vaccine or placebo injection. The input for sequencing was peripheral blood, taken in a trial of Ad26.COV2.S vaccine versus placebo. The source is a person between 18 and 60 years old who received the Ad26.COV2.S COVID-19 vaccine or a placebo.

The CDR3 reads CASSSLTSSDEQFF. The CDR3 DNA is TGTGCCAGCAGCTCCCTAACTAGCTCCGATGAGCAGTTCTTC. The V call is TRBV7-2, the J call TRBJ2-1; weak D call: TRBD2 (6 bases). V was shortened by 4 bases and J by 8 bases, with 15 bases between the two germline ends. The CDR3 has 14 amino acids. Germline assignment: CDR1 SGHTA and CDR2 FQGNSA.